This TCR beta chain originates from a study of T cells expressing NK-cell markers. As concerns this clonotype: What it binds is not known.

The CDR3 sequence is 17 residues long. CDR1 and CDR2 (germline): LGHDT, YNNKEL (reference sequence). Study-level results: Expanded NKG2C+ T cell clones were not confirmed as HCMV-specific.

Reanalyzing the 5' RACE reads, TCRdb keeps one entry per CDR3 protein, without DNA. This table lists about 150,000 distinct CDR3 sequences. The sequence was collected from a man aged 18-70 years in good health. The specimen was blood T cells: a sorted CD56 or NKG2C T cell subset, CD4+ or CD8+ T cells, or bulk PBMC T cells (not recorded which). This chain connects TRBV3-1 to TRBJ2-1; TCRdb selects TRBD2, and the lack of DNA leaves this call unchecked. This chain's CDR3 is CASSQGGLADPYNEQFF.